This T cell receptor (beta chain) was recorded in a study of T cell repertoires in cytomegalovirus infection. Study at large: In the study, CMV epitopes included recently identified HLA-C-restricted and well-studied HLA-B-restricted ones. Public TCR beta signatures marked donors with CMV infection and the matching HLA. General observations from the study: The cumulative frequency of public TCR beta families distinguished individuals who carried CMV together with the relevant HLA. The response measured ex vivo was dominated by TCR beta clonotypes (HLA-C-restricted and CMV-specific).

TCRdb called the reads again in MiXCR, with one record for every CDR3 protein. Seen here are around 300,000 distinct CDR3 sequences, 20% to 25% observed once, and the top ten hold 10% to 15%. This clonotype was observed a few times. Antigen: not known. The germline V gene encodes CDR1 SGHNT and CDR2 YENEEA. This CDR3 has 17 residues. Trimming cost V 0 bases and J 1 base, with 12 bases left between them. V usage is TRBV11-3 and J usage is TRBJ2-2, with D uncertain. The specimen was cultured PBMCs, collected from culture after CMV antigen stimulation. The TCR originated in a human donor in good health (CMV status not recorded). Some clones in this sample may be carry-over from other donors' samples. The DNA for the CDR3 is TGTGCCAGCAGCTTAGATTATCTCACTGGGAACACCGGGGAGCTGTTTTTT. It specifies CASSLDYLTGNTGELFF. Complete variable domain (other parts from reference TRBV11-3 and TRBJ2-2): EAGVVQSPRYKIIEKKQPVAFWCNPISGHNTLYWYLQNLGQGPELLIRYENEEAVDDSQLPKDRFSAERLKGVDSTLKIQPAELGDSAVYLCASSLDYLTGNTGELFFGEGSRLTVL.